The source of this T cell receptor (beta chain) is a study of cytomegalovirus exposure and HLA in healthy donors. Overall study results and limits: Some public TCRs appeared in many individuals, while most sequences were rare. Three chains linked to CMV were shown in vitro to be specific for CMV antigens. The authors enumerated over 150 TCR beta chains as linked to cytomegalovirus. With high specificity and sensitivity, the classifier reportedly diagnosed cytomegalovirus status.

Assay: immunoSEQ multiplex PCR; the TCRdb copy retains only in-frame clones and omits some. The profile shows approximately 200,000 clones, about 81% of them singletons. Turning to this clone: Its specificity is unknown. This same CDR3 is encoded by further DNA sequences in the sample.

The ends were cut back, 1 base at V and 4 bases at J, with 7 bases in the middle. The CDR3 sequence is 13 residues long. Germline values: CDR1 SGHAT, CDR2 FQNNGV. The rearrangement links TRBV11-2 to TRBJ2-5; D perhaps matches TRBD2 (5 bases). Sequencing was done on a sample of PBMCs. This sequence originates from a woman aged 25 to 45 in good health and CMV-seronegative. CDR3 sequence reads: CASSLGGRETQYF. Here the CDR3 DNA reads TGTGCCAGCAGCTTAGGAGGGAGAGAGACCCAGTACTTC.